Listed below are T cell receptor beta chains from one sample, sequenced in a study of cytomegalovirus exposure and HLA in healthy donors. The assay was immunoSEQ multiplex PCR, and TCRdb's table has in-frame clones only and misses some. The sample holds about 150,000 clones, 80% to 90% seen once. The sequencing sample was made of PBMCs. Receptor source: a man aged 18 to 30 in good health and CMV-seronegative. The conserved cysteine and the conserved F or W are not part of the CDR3 here. Not all rows give a size; the values are once, few, many and, for expanded clones, a class.

TRBV18	.	TRBJ2-3	ASSPGQGGDTQY
TRBV19	.	TRBJ1-6	ASTGDGNSPLH
TRBV6-5	.	TRBJ2-5	ASSYSTGQGAATQY
TRBV7-2	.	TRBJ2-7	ASSYPEEYEQY
TRBV5-1	.	TRBJ2-7	ASSLPGGKFFYEQY
TRBV14	.	TRBJ2-1	ASSQGFLAGLYNEQF
TRBV19	.	TRBJ2-7	ATGPGHEYEQY
TRBV7-9	.	TRBJ1-3	ASSGRTPENTIY
TRBV28	.	TRBJ1-1	ASKPTGTGHTEAF
TRBV19	once	TRBJ2-2	ASSIVGTSTGELF
TRBV6-1	.	TRBJ1-4	ASLGSFGTNEKLF
TRBV6-5	once	TRBJ1-5	ASSRTGQPQH